This T cell receptor (beta chain) is drawn from a study of blood T cell repertoires in COVID-19. Study as a whole: Samples of COVID-19 (acute and convalescent) were obtained from the United States, Italy and Spain. From T cells, B-cell-depleted T cells, or PBMCs came the material, which was cDNA or gDNA.

Original processing notes: Estimation of nucleated cell counts relied on the amplification of reference gene primers. Profiling relied on immunoSEQ multiplex PCR, and the TCRdb table lists in-frame clones only, not all of them. The V and J calls and clone size come from that table; D and trimming were worked out from the DNA. This table holds 360,000 or so clones, around 90% found once. This CDR3 region has 13 residues. Trimming removed 4 bases from V and 0 bases from J, with 4 bases in between. Looked up from germline, CDR1 is MNHNY and CDR2 is SVGAGI (reference sequence). The sample comprised peripheral blood. The chain uses TRBV6-6 and TRBJ1-5; D unclear. The receptor was derived from a young man with active or convalescent COVID-19. The CDR3 region is CASSLNSNQPQHF. The CDR3 DNA is TGTGCCAGCAGTTTAAATAGCAATCAGCCCCAGCATTTT.